The present T cell receptor beta chain was sequenced within a study of blood T cell repertoires in COVID-19. Cohort allocation depended upon clinical history that participants reported. Profiled with immunoSEQ multiplex PCR; TCRdb holds only in-frame clones, not every one. Seen here are just over 300,000 clones, around 86% observed once, and the top ten hold 3.5% to 4.5%. Material: PBMCs or T cells enriched from blood (not recorded which). The source is a man aged 25-45 years who had recovered from COVID-19.

The CDR3 loop reads CASGGGEIFSNQPQHF. The CDR3 DNA is TGTGCCAGCGGAGGCGGTGAGATATTTAGCAATCAGCCCCAGCATTTT. V and J are TRBV2 and TRBJ1-5, with unresolved D. The germline V gene has CDR1 SNHLY and CDR2 FYNNEI. The length of the CDR3 is 16 residues. V dropped 8 bases and J dropped 0 bases, with 17 bases sitting between them.